This TCR beta chain derives from a study of PD-L1 blockade in urothelial cancer. Overall study context: Chemotherapy regimens numbering 0 to 3 had been given to patients. When blood samples were assessed, the median T cell count was some 150,000.

Trimming took off 5 bases at V and 1 base at J, with 8 bases between the two ends. This CDR3 has 14 residues. Germline-derived CDR1 and CDR2 are SGHVS and FNYEAQ. Here immunoSEQ multiplex PCR was the method, and the copy in TCRdb shows in-frame clones only, minus some. The repertoire consists of around 40,000 clones, with about 89% occurring once and the leading ten covering roughly 2.1%. This receptor was identified in a man in his 60s with urothelial cancer. This rearrangement joins TRBV7-6 to TRBJ2-2; TRBD2 is a possible D gene (5 bases). The specimen comprised PBMCs, sampled around atezolizumab (anti-PD-L1) treatment. The CDR3 DNA sequence: TGTGCCAGCAGCCGTGGAGGGAACACCGGGGAGCTGTTTTTT. This encodes CASSRGGNTGELFF.